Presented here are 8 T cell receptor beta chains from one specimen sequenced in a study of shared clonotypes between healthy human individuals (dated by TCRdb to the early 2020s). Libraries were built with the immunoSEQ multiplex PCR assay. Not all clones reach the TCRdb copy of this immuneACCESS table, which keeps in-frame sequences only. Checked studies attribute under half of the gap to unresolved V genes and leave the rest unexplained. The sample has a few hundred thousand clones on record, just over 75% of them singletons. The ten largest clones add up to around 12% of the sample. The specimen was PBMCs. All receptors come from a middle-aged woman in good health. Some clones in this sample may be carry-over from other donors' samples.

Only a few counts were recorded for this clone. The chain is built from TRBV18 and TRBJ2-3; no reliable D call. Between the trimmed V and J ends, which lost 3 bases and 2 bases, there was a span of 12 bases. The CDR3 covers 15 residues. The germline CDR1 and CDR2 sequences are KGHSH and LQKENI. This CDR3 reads CASSPLADNTDTQYF. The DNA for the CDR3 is TGTGCCAGCTCACCCCTGGCGGATAACACAGATACGCAGTATTTT.

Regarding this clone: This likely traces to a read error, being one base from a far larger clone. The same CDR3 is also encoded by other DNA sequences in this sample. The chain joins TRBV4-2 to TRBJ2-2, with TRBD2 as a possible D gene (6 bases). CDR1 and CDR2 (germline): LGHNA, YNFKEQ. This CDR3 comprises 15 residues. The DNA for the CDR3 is TGTGCAAGCAGCCAAGATCACGGGAGTACCGGGGAGCTGTTTTTT. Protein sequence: CASSQDHGSTGELFF.

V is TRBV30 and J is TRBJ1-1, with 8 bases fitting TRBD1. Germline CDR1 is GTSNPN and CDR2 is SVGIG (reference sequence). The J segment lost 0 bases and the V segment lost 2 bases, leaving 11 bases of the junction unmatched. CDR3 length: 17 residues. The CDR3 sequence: CAWSLGGPGGLNTEAFF. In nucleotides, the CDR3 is TGTGCCTGGAGTTTGGGGGGGCCAGGGGGCTTGAACACTGAAGCTTTCTTT.

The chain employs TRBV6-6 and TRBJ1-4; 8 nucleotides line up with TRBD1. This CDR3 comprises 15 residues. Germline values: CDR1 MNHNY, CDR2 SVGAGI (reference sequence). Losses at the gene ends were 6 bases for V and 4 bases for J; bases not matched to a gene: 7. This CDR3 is CASSPGQGFNEKLFF. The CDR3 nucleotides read TGTGCCAGCAGCCCCGGACAGGGCTTTAATGAAAAACTGTTTTTT.

CDR3: CASSPRAEQFF. Written as DNA, the CDR3 is TGCGCCAGCAGTCCCCGGGCGGAGCAGTTCTTC. The J gene is TRBJ2-1, the V gene TRBV23-1; D remains ambiguous. TRBV23-1 falls under the ORF class, with uncertain function. This CDR3 has 11 amino acids. The V and J ends lost 4 bases and 10 bases respectively, with 8 bases between them.

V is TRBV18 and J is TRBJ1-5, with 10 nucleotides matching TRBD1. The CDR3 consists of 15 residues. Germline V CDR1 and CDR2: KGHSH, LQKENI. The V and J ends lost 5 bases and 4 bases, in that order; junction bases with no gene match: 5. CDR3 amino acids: CASSGDRGHNQPQHF. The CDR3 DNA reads TGTGCCAGCTCAGGAGACAGGGGGCATAATCAGCCCCAGCATTTT.

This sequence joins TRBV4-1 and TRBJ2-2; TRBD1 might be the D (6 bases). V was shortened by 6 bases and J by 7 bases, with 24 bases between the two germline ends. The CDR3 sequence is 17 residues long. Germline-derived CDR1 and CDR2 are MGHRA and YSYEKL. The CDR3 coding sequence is TGCGCCAGCAGGCCCCCTGGCCAGGGGCAACGAAACGGGGAGCTGTTTTTT. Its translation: CASRPPGQGQRNGELFF.

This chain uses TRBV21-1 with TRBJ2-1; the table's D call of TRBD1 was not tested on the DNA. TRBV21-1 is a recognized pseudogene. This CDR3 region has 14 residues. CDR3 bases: TGTGCCAAGGAGCCGGGACAGGGGATTACCGAGCAGTTCTTC. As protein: CAKEPGQGITEQFF.